Here is one T cell receptor beta chain with its context. Its antigen remains unknown. A sort by CD45RO/CCR7/CD25/CD127/CD95/CD27 yielded CD4+ naive, central memory, regulatory and stem cell-like memory cells. CDR3 length: 13 amino acids. Trimming pared 5 bases from V and 0 bases from J, leaving 7 bases between. Germline V gene data show CDR1 as MGHDK and CDR2 as SYGVNS. This sample was taken from a study of beta chain features in type 1 diabetes. Findings and limits, study-wide: Patients with Type 1 diabetes showed moderately but significantly shorter TCRB CDR3s in all four CD4+ subsets.

The entirety of the isolated RNA underwent reverse transcription, so expressed TCRB transcripts were sequenced. Assay: immunoSEQ multiplex PCR; the TCRdb copy retains only in-frame clones and omits some. The table includes more than 550,000 clones, more than 12% detected once. This TCR derives from a man between 18 and 35 years old with type 1 diabetes. What was sequenced was naive CD4+ T cells from blood. This chain connects TRBV25-1 to TRBJ1-1; D is undetermined. The CDR3 DNA sequence: TGTGCCAGCAGTCCTTTTGTGAACACTGAAGCTTTCTTT. The encoded protein is CASSPFVNTEAFF.